The sequence of this T cell receptor beta chain was determined in a study of prognosis after radiotherapy for stage I lung cancer (dated by TCRdb to the early 2020s). Background on the whole study: Between April 2018 and early 2019, around 19 stage I NSCLC patients were enrolled in Nanjing, China. The cohort included more than 10 men and five to seven women, with a median age of approximately 74 years and a range of about 53 to 90 years. For each of the approximately 20 patients, one blood sample was taken before SBRT and one after, so the study sequenced about 40 samples in total. Peripheral blood TCR beta repertoires were profiled in stage I NSCLC patients before and after stereotactic body radiotherapy, and the repertoires were related to distant failure. SBRT was given in 3 to 5 fractions with a biologically effective dose of at least 100 Gy, using image-guided IMRT or VMAT. Four to six patients had oligometastatic NSCLC after their primary tumor was surgically resected, and 12 to 15 patients had newly diagnosed primary stage I lung tumors. SBRT was not combined with any concurrent therapy in any patient. After SBRT, distant metastases developed in about 20% of the 19 patients at a median of 7 months, while the remaining 15 patients had no significant progression. Squamous cell carcinoma histology was identified in about 7 patients, and adenocarcinoma histology was identified in twelve patients. Every patient was deemed medically inoperable, over 10 because of comorbidities and seven or eight because they refused surgery.

V sheds 0 bases and J sheds 7 bases, leaving 18 bases between their ends. Inclusive of the bounding cysteine and phenylalanine, the CDR3 is 16 residues long. The read is trimmed to its CDR3 DNA, 48 bases read in frame from base 1. The germline V gene (reference sequence) supplies CDR1 SGHNT and CDR2 YYREEE. A history of other malignancies or of prior chemotherapy or radiotherapy was absent in all patients, and node-negative disease was shown on CT and PET/CT in all patients. At each of two time points, roughly 5.7 milliliters of peripheral venous blood were collected into EDTA tubes. PBMCs were isolated by Ficoll-Paque Plus density-gradient centrifugation. Right after collection, samples were kept at -80 degrees C until analysis. Here is what the overall study found, with its caveats: After SBRT, the number of unique TCR clones decreased (median approximately 10,000 before versus about 7,000 after; Wilcoxon paired P=0.011). Post-SBRT Shannon entropy and its change from baseline were lower in patients who developed distant metastases; baseline Shannon entropy was not associated with metastases. No determination of tumor specificity was made for expanded TCR clones. TRBV and TRBJ usage frequencies reportedly varied with metastasis status, involving two V genes at baseline and fewer than 10 V and two J genes after SBRT. No adjustment for multiple comparisons was applied to any of the reported P values. The study was limited by its small cohort and short follow-up, and the findings require independent validation.

Two rounds of multiplex PCR on genomic DNA were used to amplify the TCR beta CDR3 region. The first PCR round used primers specific to each TRBV and TRBJ gene, and the primer sequences were filed in Chinese patent CN105087789A. Universal primers were used in the second round of PCR. The Roche High Pure PCR Template Preparation Kit was used to extract genomic DNA from the frozen PBMCs. An Illumina HiSeq 3000 was used to sequence the libraries paired-end with 151 bp reads. Regarding the original processing steps: CutAdapt was used to remove raw reads lacking the multiplex PCR primer sequences. PEAR was used to merge high-quality paired reads into contigs. TRB V, D and J gene segments were assigned to each contig with MiXCR by alignment to reference sequences. To remove sequencing errors, CDR3 sequences were clustered according to base quality and sequence similarity. Diversity was calculated as Shannon entropy divided by the natural log of the number of productive TCR sequences. Clonality was computed as one minus the ratio of Shannon entropy to the natural log of the number of unique clonotypes. Using the Youden index from ROC curves, the researchers picked the repertoire-metric cut-offs for progression-free survival, and all analyses were carried out in R 3.5.3. TCRdb trimmed the raw reads at Q25, called clones with MiXCR and kept productive beta chains. CDR3 protein sequences are deduplicated, and each keeps its most common genes and DNA. TCRdb's processing, not the study's, gives the V and J calls here. The sample has some 35,000 distinct CDR3 sequences on record, more than 30% of them singletons. The top ten constitute less than 30% of the sample.

This clonotype has ten or more counts. The target of this receptor is not known. No per-base quality is available; no much larger clone lies one base away. The sample consisted of PBMCs, taken before or after stereotactic body radiation therapy (not recorded which). The clonotype originates from a donor aged 50 or older with non-small cell lung cancer. The sequence links TRBV5-4 to TRBJ2-3; TRBD2 is perhaps the D gene, given 7 matching bases. The CDR3 is CASSLGGGGGANTQYF. The DNA sequence is given as TGTGCCAGCAGCTTGGGAGGGGGGGGCGGGGCCAATACGCAGTATTTT.